The 22 T cell receptor beta chains below come from one sample, sequenced in a study of shared clonotypes between healthy human individuals. Measured with immunoSEQ multiplex PCR; TCRdb has only the in-frame clones, and not every one. Of approximately 840,000 clones listed, 96% are singletons. Positively selected for CCR7, the CD45RO-negative cells used as naive CD8 cells excluded terminally differentiated effector memory CD45RA+ cells. The material sequenced was naive CD8+ T cells sorted from blood. Receptors originate from a man younger than 45 in good health.

This clone was seen just once. The chain joins TRBV9 to TRBJ1-2; weak D call: TRBD1 (5 bases). The CDR3 contains 13 residues. The V gene's germline CDR1 is SGDLS and CDR2 YYNGEE. V was cut by 7 bases and J by 6 bases, with 16 bases left in between. The CDR3: CASLGAGGDGYTF. The CDR3 DNA reads TGTGCCAGCTTAGGGGCCGGGGGAGATGGCTACACCTTC.

The chain has TRBV9 and TRBJ2-1; D gene unclear. This CDR3 is 17 amino acids long. The ends were cut back, 0 bases at V and 0 bases at J, with 13 bases in the middle. CDR1 is SGDLS and CDR2 is YYNGEE in the germline V gene. The CDR3 DNA sequence: TGTGCCAGCAGCGTAGATCCTGACGGCTACTCCTACAATGAGCAGTTCTTC. Protein: CASSVDPDGYSYNEQFF.

The chain combines TRBV29-1 with TRBJ1-4; no clear D. With 3 bases removed from V and 7 bases from J, the gap between germline ends came to 18 bases. CDR3 size: 15 residues. Germline V CDR1 and CDR2: SQVTM, ANQGSEA. This CDR3 reads CSVDLGTAASEKLFF. Written as DNA, the CDR3 is TGCAGCGTTGATCTTGGAACAGCCGCCTCTGAAAAACTGTTTTTT.

V usage is TRBV7-9 and J usage is TRBJ2-5, with 7 bases that match TRBD1. Germline values: CDR1 SEHNR, CDR2 FQNEAQ (reference sequence). The junction had 11 bases not matched to a gene; V was cut back by 4 bases and J by 3 bases. The CDR3 contains 16 residues. CDR3 nucleotides: TGTGCCAGCAGCTCAACTCGACAGGGCCTGGAAGAGACCCAGTACTTC. It codes for CASSSTRQGLEETQYF.

V is TRBV10-1 and J is TRBJ1-1; D is ambiguous. Trimming left V 3 bases short and J 2 bases short, with 7 bases between. The CDR3 extends over 13 amino acids. CDR1 and CDR2 (germline): WNHNN, SYGVQD (reference sequence). In nucleotides, the CDR3 is TGCGCCAGCAGTGAAGGACGAAACACTGAAGCTTTCTTT. It codes for CASSEGRNTEAFF.

The chain couples TRBV6-1 to TRBJ2-7; D gene ambiguous. The germline V gene has CDR1 MNHNS and CDR2 SASEGT. The CDR3 has 14 amino acids. Trimming took off 5 bases at V and 3 bases at J, with 14 bases between the two ends. The CDR3 here is CASSTTSGFYEQYF. The DNA of the CDR3 is TGTGCCAGCAGTACAACTTCGGGTTTCTACGAGCAGTACTTC.

The CDR3 here is CAISESGDGGEAFF. Written as DNA, the CDR3 is TGTGCCATCAGTGAGTCAGGAGACGGGGGTGAAGCTTTCTTT. The chain has TRBV10-3 and TRBJ1-1, with D perhaps TRBD1 (5 bases). V lost 0 bases and J 7 bases, leaving 12 bases between the germline ends. Germline CDR1 and CDR2: ENHRY and SYGVKD. CDR3 size: 14 residues.

The V and J genes are TRBV30 and TRBJ2-3, with D possibly being TRBD1 or TRBD2 (5 bases each). The germline CDR1 and CDR2 sequences are GTSNPN and SVGIG (reference sequence). Trimming removed 2 bases from V and 6 bases from J, with 12 bases in between. The CDR3 contains 13 residues. CDR3 DNA sequence: TGTGCCTGGAGTTTAGGGACGGGCGATACGCAGTATTTT. It is translated as CAWSLGTGDTQYF. The whole variable domain, remainder taken from reference TRBV30 and TRBJ2-3, is SQTIHQWPATLVQPVGSPLSLECTVEGTSNPNLYWYRQAAGRGLQLLFYSVGIGQISSEVPQNLSASRPQDRQFILSSKKLLLSDSGFYLCAWSLGTGDTQYFGPGTRLTVL.

The chain is built from TRBV4-1 and TRBJ2-1, with 9 bases lining up with TRBD2. The CDR3 has 18 residues. Germline values: CDR1 MGHRA, CDR2 YSYEKL. Losses at the gene ends were 3 bases for V and 7 bases for J; bases not matched to a gene: 16. In DNA, the CDR3 is TGCGCCAGCAGCCAGATAACAAAACCGGGACTAGCTGTTAATGAGCAGTTCTTC. Amino acid sequence: CASSQITKPGLAVNEQFF.

The J gene is TRBJ2-1, the V gene TRBV7-9, with a tentative D call TRBD2 (5 bases). Trimming removed 8 bases from V and 5 bases from J, with 13 bases in between. CDR3 length equals 13 residues. Germline lookup yields CDR1 SEHNR and CDR2 FQNEAQ (reference sequence). The CDR3 reads CASPLGVHNEQFF. CDR3 in DNA: TGTGCCAGCCCTCTCGGGGTTCACAATGAGCAGTTCTTC.

The V call is TRBV28, the J call TRBJ2-7; 11 positions agree with TRBD2. V lost 6 bases and J lost 1; bases outside the gene matches: 5. The CDR3 loop spans 15 amino acids. Germline-derived CDR1 and CDR2 are MDHEN and SYDVKM. The CDR3 DNA sequence: TGTGCCAGCAGGAACTTAGCGGGAGGGTCCTACGAGCAGTACTTC. Its protein product is CASRNLAGGSYEQYF.

The chain uses TRBV19 and TRBJ2-7, with a weak D call TRBD1 (6 bases). Germline V gene data show CDR1 as LNHDA and CDR2 as SQIVND (reference sequence). V was trimmed by 2 bases and J by 2 bases, leaving 10 bases between them. This CDR3 comprises 14 residues. The CDR3 reads CASSISGATYEQYF. The DNA of the CDR3 is TGTGCCAGTAGTATATCAGGGGCGACCTACGAGCAGTACTTC. The full variable domain, rest sourced from reference TRBV19 and TRBJ2-7, is DGGITQSPKYLFRKEGQNVTLSCEQNLNHDAMYWYRQDPGQGLRLIYYSQIVNDFQKGDIAEGYSVSREKKESFPLTVTSAQKNPTAFYLCASSISGATYEQYFGPGTRLTVT.

The V call is TRBV2, the J call TRBJ1-5, with TRBD1 as a possible D gene (5 bases). The CDR3 loop spans 15 amino acids. Deletions cut 6 bases from V and 2 bases from J, with 14 bases between. Germline loops: CDR1 SNHLY, CDR2 FYNNEI. The CDR3 here is CASSNRPIGNQPQHF. CDR3 sequence (DNA): TGTGCCAGCAGCAACAGGCCTATCGGCAATCAGCCCCAGCATTTT.

This clone was recorded once. The gene calls are TRBV7-9 and TRBJ2-1, with 12 bases lining up with TRBD2. This CDR3 is built from 15 residues. The junction had 4 bases not matched to a gene; V was cut back by 2 bases and J by 8 bases. Germline V CDR1 and CDR2: SEHNR, FQNEAQ (reference sequence). Here the CDR3 DNA reads TGTGCCAGCAGCTTACCTAGCGGGAGGGCATATGAGCAGTTCTTC. It encodes CASSLPSGRAYEQFF.

The V gene is TRBV27, the J gene TRBJ1-1, with D tentatively TRBD1 (5 bases). V was trimmed by 7 bases and J by 4 bases, leaving 19 bases between them. The length of the CDR3 is 15 residues. Germline CDR1 and CDR2: MNHEY and SMNVEV (reference sequence). The DNA for the CDR3 is TGTGCCAGCACCCTTAAGGGGTTGAGCGGCACTGAAGCTTTCTTT. It is translated as CASTLKGLSGTEAFF.

This clone was counted once. The CDR3 spells CASSPPGRLAGEGGPDTQYF. In DNA, the CDR3 is TGTGCCAGCAGCCCGCCGGGCAGACTAGCGGGAGAAGGAGGGCCAGATACGCAGTATTTT. The chain uses TRBV14 and TRBJ2-3; 12 nucleotides line up with TRBD2. The ends lost 4 bases at V and 4 bases at J; junction bases unmatched: 18. The CDR3 sequence is 20 residues long. Per the germline V gene, CDR1 is SGHDN and CDR2 is FVKESK.

This chain links TRBV14 with TRBJ1-2, with D possibly being TRBD1 (6 bases). V was cut by 4 bases and J by 1 base, with 10 bases left in between. This CDR3 has 14 amino acids. Germline loops: CDR1 SGHDN, CDR2 FVKESK. The CDR3 spells CASSPQGSNYGYTF. CDR3 sequence (DNA): TGTGCCAGCAGCCCACAGGGAAGTAACTATGGCTACACCTTC.

V gene TRBV4-1 combines with J gene TRBJ2-3; 8 bases map to TRBD2. CDR1 and CDR2 from the germline V gene are MGHRA and YSYEKL. V lost 3 bases, J lost 0 bases, and 2 bases stayed unmatched. The length of the CDR3 is 15 residues. The CDR3 nucleotides are TGCGCCAGCAGCCAGCGGGGGGTTAGCACAGATACGCAGTATTTT. This gives the protein CASSQRGVSTDTQYF.

This chain uses TRBV4-1 with TRBJ2-1, with 8 bases aligning to TRBD2. Losses at the gene ends were 2 bases for V and 4 bases for J; bases not matched to a gene: 10. Germline CDR1 MGHRA, CDR2 YSYEKL. This CDR3 region has 17 residues. CDR3 DNA: TGCGCCAGCAGCCAAATCAGCTCGGGAGGGCCTTACAATGAGCAGTTCTTC. Translated: CASSQISSGGPYNEQFF.

The gene calls are TRBV15 and TRBJ2-1; D is unresolved. The length of the CDR3 is 13 residues. In germline, CDR1 is LNHNV, CDR2 YYDKDF (reference sequence). V lost 9 bases and J 0 bases, leaving 9 bases between the germline ends. CDR3 bases: TGTGCCACTATGGAGAGCTCCTACAATGAGCAGTTCTTC. Protein product: CATMESSYNEQFF.

This chain links TRBV7-9 with TRBJ2-1; D is ambiguous. The CDR3 has 12 residues. Looked up from germline, CDR1 is SEHNR and CDR2 is FQNEAQ (reference sequence). Trimming left V 10 bases short and J 9 bases short, with 16 bases between. The CDR3 here is CATSRLVGEQFF. The CDR3 DNA follows: TGTGCCACCTCTAGACTCGTGGGTGAGCAGTTCTTC.

Concerning this clone: This sample also contains other DNA sequences that code for the same CDR3. The chain recombines TRBV30 with TRBJ2-1; D remains ambiguous. Germline CDR1 is GTSNPN and CDR2 is SVGIG (reference sequence). Trimming stripped 1 base from V and 0 bases from J, with 4 bases between. The CDR3 loop spans 13 amino acids. CDR3 loop: CAWSGGSYNEQFF. DNA of the CDR3: TGTGCCTGGAGTGGGGGCTCCTACAATGAGCAGTTCTTC.